One sample yielded the 24 T cell receptor beta chains listed below, sequenced in a study of T cells after yellow fever vaccination. Using its own MiXCR run on the 5' RACE reads, TCRdb lists one record per CDR3 protein. This table holds 250,000 to 400,000 distinct CDR3 sequences, about 4% found once. The sample was PBMCs, taken 5 days after the yellow fever booster vaccination. The receptors were sampled from a man between 18 and 29 years old who received the YFV17D yellow fever vaccine.

The genes are TRBV9 and TRBJ1-1; no definite D call. Trimming cost V 3 bases and J 3 bases, with 9 bases left between them. The germline V gene has CDR1 SGDLS and CDR2 YYNGEE. CDR3 length: 13 residues. The CDR3 loop is CASSGEDHTEAFF. CDR3 sequence (DNA): TGTGCCAGCAGCGGCGAGGACCACACTGAAGCTTTCTTT.

At least ten counts were recorded for this clonotype. The chain has TRBV3-2 and TRBJ1-1. TRBV3-2 is marked as a pseudogene. The CDR3 is made up of 14 amino acids. CDR3 loop: CASSSYHQTSEAFF. The DNA of the CDR3 is TGTGCCAGCAGCTCCTACCACCAGACGTCTGAAGCTTTCTTT.

This clonotype occurred many times. V usage is TRBV11-2 and J usage is TRBJ2-7; 7 positions match TRBD1. Per germline, CDR1 SGHAT and CDR2 FQNNGV. CDR3 length: 16 amino acids. Trimming at V came to 2 bases and at J to 0 bases, leaving 7 bases not matched to a gene. The chain's CDR3 is CASSLRQGWSSYEQYF. In nucleotides, the CDR3 is TGTGCCAGCAGCTTACGACAGGGATGGAGCTCCTACGAGCAGTACTTC. Together with reference TRBV11-2 and TRBJ2-7, the CDR3 gives the full variable domain: EAGVAQSPRYKIIEKRQSVAFWCNPISGHATLYWYQQILGQGPKLLIQFQNNGVVDDSQLPKDRFSAERLKGVDSTLKIQPAKLEDSAVYLCASSLRQGWSSYEQYFGPGTRLTVT.

This clonotype was counted between two and nine times. This chain links TRBV5-1 with TRBJ2-3; 11 bases line up with TRBD2. The V gene end was trimmed by 8 bases and the J gene end by 4 bases; junction bases not matched to a gene: 9. CDR1 SGHRS and CDR2 YFSETQ come from the germline V gene. The CDR3 runs to 15 residues. The DNA for the CDR3 is TGCGCCAGTCAACCGGGACTAGCGGTAGCAGATACGCAGTATTTT. This translates into CASQPGLAVADTQYF.

This rearrangement joins TRBV30 to TRBJ1-1; D unclear. CDR1 is GTSNPN and CDR2 is SVGIG in the germline V gene (reference sequence). V was trimmed by 4 bases and J by 1 base, leaving 7 bases between them. This CDR3 comprises 12 residues. In nucleotides, the CDR3 is TGTGCCTGGATCCCCAGGAACACTGAAGCTTTCTTT. Residues: CAWIPRNTEAFF.

V usage is TRBV6-2 or TRBV6-3 and J usage is TRBJ1-5; 7 bases are a match to TRBD1. The CDR3 has 16 residues. The junction had 9 bases not matched to a gene; V was cut back by 2 bases and J by 5 bases. Looked up from germline, CDR1 is MNHEY and CDR2 is SVGEGT. DNA for the CDR3: TGTGCCAGCAGTTACCTTAGGGACAGTAAGCATCAGCCCCAGCATTTT. Translated, it gives CASSYLRDSKHQPQHF.

This clonotype showed up just a few times. This sequence joins TRBV5-1 and TRBJ1-1, with D possibly being TRBD1 (5 bases). Trimming stripped 2 bases from V and 4 bases from J, with 12 bases between. The CDR3 totals 14 residues. Per the germline V gene, CDR1 is SGHRS and CDR2 is YFSETQ. The CDR3 here is CASSFGAGVTEAFF. CDR3 nucleotides: TGCGCCAGCAGCTTTGGGGCGGGGGTCACTGAAGCTTTCTTT.

The chain uses TRBV18 and TRBJ1-2; 9 nucleotides agree with TRBD1. Germline assignment: CDR1 KGHSH and CDR2 LQKENI. The junction had 5 bases not matched to a gene; V was cut back by 2 bases and J by 4 bases. The CDR3 is 15 residues long. In DNA, the CDR3 is TGTGCCAGCTCACCATCGACGGGACAGGGCTATGGCTACACCTTC. Translating it yields CASSPSTGQGYGYTF.

This clonotype was found a few times. The chain combines TRBV13 with TRBJ1-2; no firm D call. The CDR3 is 12 residues long. CDR1 and CDR2 (germline): PRHDT, FYEKMQ (reference sequence). Trimming pared 1 base from V and 6 bases from J, leaving 6 bases between. CDR3: CASSLENDGYTF. DNA for the CDR3: TGTGCCAGCAGCTTAGAAAATGATGGCTACACCTTC.

This clonotype was counted only a few times. The genes are TRBV3-1 and TRBJ2-3; 9 positions match TRBD2. The trim removed 4 bases at V and 9 bases at J, leaving 8 bases unmatched. Germline CDR1 is LGHDT and CDR2 is YNNKEL (reference sequence). This CDR3 is built from 14 residues. CDR3 sequence reads: CASSRGGGDRTQYF. The CDR3 nucleotides read TGTGCCAGCAGCCGGGGCGGGGGGGATCGGACGCAGTATTTT.

The chain couples TRBV6-2 or TRBV6-3 to TRBJ2-3; 9 bases are shared with TRBD1. The CDR3 is 16 amino acids. V dropped 6 bases and J dropped 1; count of bases not matched to a gene: 8. The germline V gene encodes CDR1 MNHEY and CDR2 SVGEGT. CDR3 region: CASSGPRTGGTDTQYF. The DNA for the CDR3 is TGTGCCAGCAGCGGCCCTCGGACAGGGGGCACAGATACGCAGTATTTT.

V is TRBV28 and J is TRBJ2-5, with 13 bases fitting TRBD2. Trimming removed 5 bases from V and 5 bases from J; junction bases left unmatched: 5. Germline assignment: CDR1 MDHEN and CDR2 SYDVKM. This CDR3 region has 15 residues. The CDR3 sequence: CASSPGTSGDETQYF. CDR3 in DNA: TGTGCCAGCAGTCCAGGGACTAGCGGGGATGAGACCCAGTACTTC.

This clonotype was detected a few times. This sequence joins TRBV6-2 or TRBV6-3 and TRBJ1-1, with 7 bases aligning to TRBD1. Per germline, CDR1 MNHEY and CDR2 SVGEGT. With V trimmed by 7 bases and J by 1 base, 6 bases remained unmatched. The CDR3 is made up of 14 amino acids. Written as DNA, the CDR3 is TGTGCCAGCACCAGGGGGGGGGGGAACACTGAAGCTTTCTTT. Translated: CASTRGGGNTEAFF.

This clonotype turned up a few times. V and J are TRBV12-3 or TRBV12-4 and TRBJ2-3, with D perhaps TRBD1 (6 bases). CDR3 length equals 15 residues. Trimming cost V 6 bases and J 0 bases, with 13 bases left between them. The CDR3, as DNA: TGTGCCAGCAGGCCCAGGGGTAAGAGCACAGATACGCAGTATTTT. This encodes CASRPRGKSTDTQYF.

This clonotype was seen a few times. The J gene is TRBJ2-7, the V gene TRBV29-1, with D hard to call. V lost 4 bases and J lost 0, with 16 bases in between. From germline, CDR1 is SQVTM and CDR2 ANQGSEA. The CDR3 is made up of 15 amino acids. CDR3 loop: CSVGVGPSSSYEQYV. CDR3 bases: TGCAGCGTTGGAGTAGGGCCCTCGAGCTCCTACGAGCAGTACGTC.

The CDR3 DNA is TGTGCCAGCAGTTACTGGGGGGGAGACACTGAAGCTTTCTTT. This codes for CASSYWGGDTEAFF. The chain couples TRBV6-5 to TRBJ1-1, with D possibly TRBD1 on 5 matching bases. This CDR3 comprises 14 residues. V was trimmed by 1 base and J by 3 bases, leaving 9 bases between them. Germline V gene lookup returns CDR1 MNHEY and CDR2 SVGAGI.

In this sample, this clonotype turned up once. The CDR3 bases are TGTGCCAGCAGTAGGACTGCCACCTACGAGCAGTACTTC. This encodes CASSRTATYEQYF. V is TRBV27 and J is TRBJ2-7; tentative D call: TRBD2 (5 bases). Between the trimmed V and J ends, which lost 5 bases and 2 bases, there was a span of 10 bases. The CDR3 extends over 13 amino acids. Per the germline V gene, CDR1 is MNHEY and CDR2 is SMNVEV (reference sequence).

A few counts support this clonotype. This chain connects TRBV5-1 to TRBJ2-3; 9 nucleotides match TRBD2. There are 16 residues in the CDR3. V dropped 4 bases and J dropped 2; count of bases not matched to a gene: 8. CDR1 is SGHRS, CDR2 YFSETQ, per germline. This chain's CDR3 is CASSRERGAYTDTQYF. The CDR3 DNA reads as TGCGCCAGCAGCAGGGAGCGGGGGGCCTACACAGATACGCAGTATTTT.

This clonotype was observed a few times. The chain joins TRBV2 to TRBJ1-4, with D perhaps matching TRBD1 (5 bases). The germline V and J ends were trimmed by 6 bases and 12 bases, with 11 bases remaining between them. Per germline, CDR1 SNHLY and CDR2 FYNNEI. There are 11 residues in the CDR3. CDR3 nucleotides: TGTGCCAGCAGACGGGGCTGGGAACTGTTTTTT. Translating it yields CASRRGWELFF.

The gene calls are TRBV5-1 and TRBJ2-5, with 8 bases fitting TRBD2. Losses at the gene ends were 8 bases for V and 4 bases for J; bases not matched to a gene: 16. Per germline, CDR1 SGHRS and CDR2 YFSETQ. There are 16 residues in the CDR3. The CDR3: CASSPGTRIIRETQYF. CDR3 coding DNA: TGCGCCAGTAGTCCCGGGACTAGGATAATCCGAGAGACCCAGTACTTC.

The V call is TRBV9, the J call TRBJ2-5; 10 positions match TRBD2. Per the germline V gene, CDR1 is SGDLS and CDR2 is YYNGEE. J gave up 5 bases and V 0 bases, and 4 bases lay outside the gene matches. The CDR3 is 15 residues long. This CDR3 reads CASSVGLAGEETQYF. CDR3 nucleotides: TGTGCCAGCAGCGTAGGTCTAGCGGGGGAGGAGACCCAGTACTTC.

This clonotype was detected a few times. This rearrangement joins TRBV12-3 or TRBV12-4 to TRBJ2-7; D uncertain. Trimming removed 5 bases at V and 0 bases at J, with 17 bases between. This CDR3 has 16 residues. Here the CDR3 DNA reads TGTGCCAGCAGTCCGGAAGGCTGGTCTTTCTCCTACGAGCAGTACTTC. This codes for CASSPEGWSFSYEQYF.

This clonotype has only a few counts. The genes are TRBV18 and TRBJ2-7, with 9 positions matching TRBD1. CDR1 is KGHSH, CDR2 LQKENI, per germline. V was pared by 3 bases and J by 6 bases, with 12 bases of the junction left unmatched. The CDR3 runs 16 residues. The CDR3 reads CASSPTGGALGGEQYV. DNA for the CDR3: TGTGCCAGCTCACCGACAGGGGGTGCCCTCGGGGGCGAGCAGTACGTC.

This clonotype was observed a handful of times. The CDR3 reads CASSTRTGAPYEQYF. Written as DNA, the CDR3 is TGTGCCAGCAGTACTCGGACGGGGGCCCCTTACGAGCAGTACTTC. The V and J genes are TRBV6-2 or TRBV6-3 and TRBJ2-7; possibly TRBD1 or TRBD2 for D (6 bases each). Trimming shortened V by 5 bases and J by 4 bases, and 18 bases separated the two germline ends. The CDR3 consists of 15 residues. The germline V gene encodes CDR1 MNHEY and CDR2 SVGEGT.